A selection of T cell receptor beta chains follows, all from one sample in a study of CD8+ T cells in alopecia areata. Assay: immunoSEQ multiplex PCR; the TCRdb copy retains only in-frame clones and omits some. The table records 93,000 or so clones, approximately 52% of them present only once. Sequenced sample: CD4+ T cells sorted from blood. The receptors were gathered from a human donor in good health. Both conserved end residues are part of each CDR3.

>TRBJ2-3|TRBV5-6
CASSFRTSGTDTQYF
>TRBJ2-3|TRBV29-1
CSAVDSPADTQYF
>TRBJ2-7|TRBV7-9
CASSRGQGPYEQYF
>TRBJ2-1|TRBV29-1
CSVSRTLNEQFF
>TRBJ2-7|TRBV19
CASSFDQGAYEQYF
>TRBJ1-2|TRBV18
CASSPVGQGIGNGYTF
>TRBJ2-2|TRBV25-1
CASSDSGQGATGELFF
>TRBJ1-2|TRBV7-9
CASSLGQNYGYTF
>TRBJ2-7|TRBV12-2
CASLGSRGSYEQYF
>TRBJ1-5|TRBV19
CASSIRRGDQPQHF
>TRBJ1-2|TRBV28
CASSLGQGRDGYTF
>TRBJ2-3|TRBV2
CASSATYSTDTQYF
>TRBJ2-1|TRBV29-1
CSAADSPSSYNEQFF
>TRBJ1-1|TRBV10-3
CAIKGTQEFVTEAFF
>TRBJ2-1|TRBV29-1
CSPWGGQGEQFF
>TRBJ2-1|TRBV11-3
CASSSRVNEQFF
>TRBJ2-7|TRBV5-4
CASSKGPPYEQYF
>TRBJ2-5|TRBV29-1
CSVGSFLGGGAPSETQYF
>TRBJ1-2|TRBV6-6
CASSLTGADYGYTF
>TRBJ1-2|TRBV29-1
CSVVVQNYGYTF
>TRBJ1-6|TRBV7-2
CASSLAHSQNSPLHF
>TRBJ1-1|TRBV2
CAAKRKTEAFF
>TRBJ2-5|TRBV29-1
CSVLGTEETQYF
>TRBJ1-1|TRBV28
CASSPPSLGTEAFF
>TRBJ2-1|TRBV5-6
CASSWENEQFF
>TRBJ1-5|TRBV19
CASSTTLQPQHF
>TRBJ1-2|TRBV9
CASGQDSGYGYTF
>TRBJ1-6|TRBV20-1
CSGFRNGALHF
>TRBJ2-7|TRBV7-2
CASSPRLGEQYF
>TRBJ2-1|TRBV14
CASSQGIGGEQFF
>TRBJ1-5|TRBV7-2
CASSLGQPSNQPQHF
>TRBJ2-7|TRBV29-1
CSGTGVGPHHEQYF
>TRBJ2-3|TRBV29-1
CSYVAGAVTDTQYF
>TRBJ2-5|TRBV7-9
CASSPYQETQYF
>TRBJ1-6|TRBV5-1
CASNVGQDNSPLHF
>TRBJ1-2|TRBV5-4
CASSLATGNYYGYTF
>TRBJ1-1|TRBV7-9
CASSAQTAAQEAFF
>TRBJ2-3|TRBV6-5
CASSAWGSGTDTQYF
>TRBJ1-1|TRBV5-4
CASSRTEVEAFF
>TRBJ2-3|TRBV30
CAWSEGSQDTQYF
>TRBJ1-5|TRBV29-1
CSVGGGTANQPQHF
>TRBJ2-7|TRBV29-1
CSAERGQGTSEQYF
>TRBJ1-6|TRBV12-5
CASGLEQGSPLHF
>TRBJ2-5|TRBV2
CASRVQPVGGETQYF
>TRBJ1-1|TRBV14
CASSKQMNTEAFF